This passage covers 18 T cell receptor beta chains from one sample sequenced in a study of response to subunit inactivated influenza vaccine. In TCRdb, the RT-PCR reads were re-called with MiXCR into one record per CDR3 protein. The table lists 300,000 to 350,000 distinct CDR3 sequences, about 20% of them singletons. Sample: PBMCs from blood, taken approximately 20 months after vaccination. The source of these receptors is a man between 50 and 69 years old who received an inactivated influenza vaccine.

The chain links TRBV7-2 to TRBJ2-2; 8 bases match TRBD2. The germline V gene encodes CDR1 SGHTA and CDR2 FQGNSA. The CDR3 is made up of 16 amino acids. The ends lost 7 bases at V and 6 bases at J; junction bases unmatched: 13. Here the CDR3 DNA reads TGTGCCAGCAACTGGGATCAGCTAGCGGGCCCCGGGGAGCTGTTTTTT. Translation: CASNWDQLAGPGELFF.

In nucleotides, the CDR3 is TGTGCCAGCAGTTTAACCCTAGCGGGAGGGTTCACAGATACGCAGTATTTT. Protein sequence: CASSLTLAGGFTDTQYF. This chain uses TRBV6-2 or TRBV6-3 with TRBJ2-3, with TRBD2 matching over 12 bases. Germline-derived CDR1 and CDR2 are MNHEY and SVGEGT. The CDR3 is 17 residues long. V shed 4 bases and J 2 bases; nucleotides not matched to a gene: 7.

The genes are TRBV4-3 and TRBJ2-3; 12 bases are a match to TRBD2. CDR1 and CDR2 from the germline V gene are LGHNA and YSLEER. After removal of 3 bases from V and 5 bases from J, the junction contained 9 bases not matched to a gene. The CDR3 sequence is 17 residues long. The CDR3 sequence: CASSQALAGGPRDTQYF. As DNA, the CDR3 is TGCGCCAGCAGCCAGGCCCTAGCGGGGGGGCCCAGAGATACGCAGTATTTT.

The rearrangement uses TRBV9 and TRBJ2-1, with TRBD2 matching over 7 bases. J gave up 3 bases and V 0 bases, and 12 bases lay outside the gene matches. The CDR3 has 18 residues. Germline CDR1 SGDLS, CDR2 YYNGEE. The CDR3 nucleotides read TGTGCCAGCAGCGTAGCTTATGGTAGCGGGCCCCACTACAATGAGCAGTTCTTC. Its protein product is CASSVAYGSGPHYNEQFF.

Only a few counts were recorded for this clonotype. The chain carries TRBV7-6 and TRBJ1-6; no clear D. Germline values: CDR1 SGHVS, CDR2 FNYEAQ. V gave up 1 base and J gave up 9 bases, with 13 bases separating them. The CDR3 extends over 15 amino acids. The CDR3 nucleotides are TGTGCCAGCAGCTTAGAAAGCCGGTGGAGTTCACCCCTCCACTTT. This codes for CASSLESRWSSPLHF.

This chain uses TRBV19 with TRBJ1-3, with D unclear. The V gene lost 3 bases and the J gene lost 0 bases, with 15 bases spanning the gap. The CDR3 extends over 17 amino acids. Germline values: CDR1 LNHDA, CDR2 SQIVND (reference sequence). CDR3 in amino acids: CASSIRAGDLSGNTIYF. In DNA, the CDR3 is TGTGCCAGTAGTATCCGGGCAGGCGACCTCTCTGGAAACACCATATATTTT.

This clonotype was detected only a few times. The chain is built from TRBV28 and TRBJ2-3; no clear D gene. V gave up 1 base and J gave up 6 bases, with 14 bases separating them. The germline V gene encodes CDR1 MDHEN and CDR2 SYDVKM. The CDR3 is made up of 15 amino acids. For the CDR3, the DNA is TGTGCCAGCAGTTTATCAGCGCAACCGCGGGATACGCAGTATTTT. The encoded protein is CASSLSAQPRDTQYF.

V gene TRBV5-1 combines with J gene TRBJ2-5, with no clear D. V lost 2 bases and J 4 bases, leaving 12 bases between the germline ends. The CDR3 has 14 amino acids. The germline V gene encodes CDR1 SGHRS and CDR2 YFSETQ. In DNA form, the CDR3 reads TGCGCCAGCAGCTTAAAGCTTGGTGTAGAGACCCAGTACTTC. This gives the protein CASSLKLGVETQYF. The full variable domain, completed using reference TRBV5-1 and TRBJ2-5, is KAGVTQTPRYLIKTRGQQVTLSCSPISGHRSVSWYQQTPGQGLQFLFEYFSETQRNKGNFPGRFSGRQFSNSRSEMNVSTLELGDSALYLCASSLKLGVETQYFGPGTRLLVL.

The chain has TRBV11-2 and TRBJ2-7, with 9 positions matching TRBD1. V shed 5 bases, J shed 3 bases, and the junction held 2 bases outside the gene matches. The CDR3 spans 13 residues. Germline V gene data show CDR1 as SGHAT and CDR2 as FQNNGV. Here the CDR3 DNA reads TGTGCCAGCAGCACGGGACAGGGCTACGAGCAGTACTTC. It is translated as CASSTGQGYEQYF.

This clonotype was counted a few times. The chain combines TRBV4-2 with TRBJ1-2, with TRBD1 matching 9 bases. This CDR3 is built from 15 residues. CDR1 and CDR2 from the germline V gene are LGHNA and YNFKEQ. Unmatched junction bases numbered 3, after V lost 0 bases and J lost 4 bases. The CDR3 loop is CASSQEAGQGYGYTF. The CDR3 DNA reads as TGTGCCAGCAGCCAAGAAGCGGGACAGGGCTATGGCTACACCTTC.

In this sample, this clonotype turned up a few times. The rearrangement joins TRBV4-3 to TRBJ1-1; no reliable D call. The CDR3 contains 15 residues. CDR1 and CDR2 (germline): LGHNA, YSLEER. The germline V and J ends were trimmed by 4 bases and 0 bases, with 12 bases remaining between them. The CDR3 sequence: CASSLGPGLNTEAFF. In DNA, the CDR3 is TGCGCCAGCAGCCTCGGGCCCGGCCTGAACACTGAAGCTTTCTTT.

This clonotype was seen a handful of times. This chain connects TRBV4-3 to TRBJ1-1; 10 bases map to TRBD1. V dropped 0 bases and J dropped 4; count of bases not matched to a gene: 5. The CDR3 is 16 residues long. CDR1 LGHNA and CDR2 YSLEER come from the germline V gene. This CDR3 is CASSQDLWTGGTEAFF. CDR3 sequence (DNA): TGCGCCAGCAGCCAAGATCTTTGGACAGGGGGCACTGAAGCTTTCTTT.

The genes are TRBV20-1 and TRBJ2-7; D is unclear. The germline V and J ends were trimmed by 2 bases and 4 bases, with 15 bases remaining between them. The CDR3 extends over 14 amino acids. In germline, CDR1 is DFQATT, CDR2 SNEGSKA (reference sequence). CDR3 amino acids: CSARSGLSVYEQYF. In DNA, the CDR3 is TGCAGTGCTAGATCTGGGCTATCGGTATACGAGCAGTACTTC.

This sequence joins TRBV18 and TRBJ1-2; D may be TRBD1 (6 bases). Germline assignment: CDR1 KGHSH and CDR2 LQKENI. There are 15 residues in the CDR3. Trimming took 2 bases from V and 3 from J, leaving 13 bases between them. CDR3 DNA: TGTGCCAGCTCACCAGTGAGGGGGGTGGACTATGGCTACACCTTC. Its protein is CASSPVRGVDYGYTF. The variable domain in full, with the rest retrieved from reference TRBV18 and TRBJ1-2, is NAGVMQNPRHLVRRRGQEARLRCSPMKGHSHVYWYRQLPEEGLKFMVYLQKENIIDESGMPKERFSAEFPKEGPSILRIQQVVRGDSAAYFCASSPVRGVDYGYTFGSGTRLTVV.

The chain combines TRBV4-3 with TRBJ2-4; D is unresolved. This CDR3 contains 16 residues. Looked up from germline, CDR1 is LGHNA and CDR2 is YSLEER. Trimming stripped 0 bases from V and 0 bases from J, with 9 bases between. CDR3 sequence reads: CASSQDRVLAKNIQYF. The CDR3 DNA follows: TGCGCCAGCAGCCAAGATAGGGTTCTAGCCAAAAACATTCAGTACTTC.

The V gene is TRBV25-1, the J gene TRBJ1-5, with no clear D. CDR3 length: 13 amino acids. From germline, CDR1 is MGHDK and CDR2 SYGVNS. V was clipped by 2 bases and J by 5 bases, with 7 bases between them. Here the CDR3 DNA reads TGTGCCAGCAGTGAAGGGTTGCATCAGCCCCAGCATTTT. Protein: CASSEGLHQPQHF.

The chain has TRBV12-3 or TRBV12-4 and TRBJ2-5; D not certain. This CDR3 is 13 amino acids long. V was cut by 5 bases and J by 0 bases, with 7 bases left in between. CDR3 coding DNA: TGTGCCAGCAGTCAGATAAACCAAGAGACCCAGTACTTC. It specifies CASSQINQETQYF.

The chain uses TRBV30 and TRBJ1-5; the match to TRBD1 covers 9 bases. The length of the CDR3 is 16 residues. The V gene's germline CDR1 is GTSNPN and CDR2 SVGIG (reference sequence). Trimming cost V 2 bases and J 2 bases; bases outside gene matches: 7. CDR3: CAWSTGQGGGNQPQHF. The DNA for the CDR3 is TGTGCCTGGAGTACGGGACAGGGTGGTGGCAATCAGCCCCAGCATTTT.